A selection of T cell receptor beta chains follows, all from one sample in a study of regulatory T cells in long-lasting Graves disease. MiXCR, applied by TCRdb to the multiplex PCR reads, yields one record per CDR3 protein. The sample consists of 500,000 or so distinct CDR3 sequences, about 15% of them appearing once. This same sample was also taken into another study, of T cells in Graves' hyperthyroidism and ophthalmopathy.

Source: peripheral blood mononuclear cells (PBMCs), taken at new diagnosis, from a patient treated with antithyroid drugs. These receptors came from a woman aged 45-59 years with Graves disease. CDR3s include the opening cysteine and the closing phenylalanine or tryptophan. D genes are given only for firm matches. Clone size appears in some rows only: once, few, many, or a class for an expanded clone.

abundance	j_gene	v_gene	len	d_gene	CDR3aa	CDR3nt
-	TRBJ2-2	TRBV19	14	-	CASSDRQVTGELFF	TGTGCCAGTAGTGACCGACAGGTCACCGGGGAGCTGTTTTTT
-	TRBJ2-2	TRBV18	17	TRBD1	CASSRVLTGGKSGELFF	TGTGCCAGCTCACGGGTCCTGACAGGGGGGAAGTCCGGGGAGCTGTTTTTT
few	TRBJ1-4	TRBV19	15	-	CASSPRQALGEKLFF	TGTGCCAGTAGTCCTCGACAGGCGCTAGGTGAAAAACTGTTTTTT
many	TRBJ2-3	TRBV2	16	TRBD2	CASNFGSGRNTDTQYF	TGTGCCAGCAACTTCGGGAGCGGGAGGAACACAGATACGCAGTATTTT
few	TRBJ2-2	TRBV7-2	13	-	CASSSYSTGELFF	TGTGCCAGCAGCTCGTACTCCACAGGGGAGCTGTTTTTT
-	TRBJ2-7	TRBV12-3/TRBV12-4	17	-	CASSLRRRTKDSYEQYF	TGTGCCAGCAGTTTGCGTCGTCGGACCAAAGACTCCTACGAGCAGTACTTC
few	TRBJ1-4	TRBV18	16	-	CASSPGQVATNEKLFF	TGTGCCAGCTCACCGGGCCAGGTTGCAACTAATGAAAAACTGTTTTTT
many	TRBJ2-2	TRBV28	15	TRBD2	CASSFGSSGTGELFF	TGTGCCAGCAGTTTCGGTTCTAGCGGGACCGGGGAGCTGTTTTTT
few	TRBJ2-7	TRBV7-2	16	-	CASSLVGVGGAYEQYF	TGTGCCAGCAGCTTAGTGGGAGTCGGGGGTGCCTACGAGCAGTACTTC
-	TRBJ2-4	TRBV30	13	-	CAWSGGEGSIQYF	TGTGCCTGGAGTGGGGGTGAGGGTAGCATTCAGTACTTC
once	TRBJ2-1	TRBV6-1	21	TRBD2	CASSKWPTGTSGQQTYNEQFF	TGTGCCAGCAGTAAATGGCCTACCGGGACTAGCGGGCAACAGACTTACAATGAGCAGTTCTTC
few	TRBJ1-5	TRBV4-2	18	-	CASSQDGVGTYSNQPQHF	TGTGCCAGCAGCCAAGATGGGGTCGGGACTTATAGCAATCAGCCCCAGCATTTT
-	TRBJ1-5	TRBV6-1	14	-	CASSTGTENQPQHF	TGTGCCAGCAGCACCGGGACGGAGAATCAGCCCCAGCATTTT
-	TRBJ2-7	TRBV13	16	TRBD2	CASSYGIAGASYEQYF	TGTGCCAGCAGCTACGGGATAGCGGGAGCTTCCTACGAGCAGTACTTC
few	TRBJ2-1	TRBV7-2	14	TRBD2	CASGGASGSNEQFF	TGTGCCAGCGGTGGGGCTAGCGGGAGCAATGAGCAGTTCTTC
few	TRBJ2-1	TRBV9	16	TRBD2	CASSVEGLAGASEQFF	TGTGCCAGCAGCGTAGAGGGTCTAGCGGGAGCCTCCGAGCAGTTCTTC
many	TRBJ2-4	TRBV28	13	-	CASSPQFRGSSYF	TGTGCCAGCAGTCCTCAATTTCGGGGATCCTCGTACTTC
-	TRBJ1-4	TRBV7-6	15	TRBD1	CASSLTTGGSEKLFF	TGTGCCAGCAGCTTGACGACAGGGGGGAGTGAAAAACTGTTTTTT
many	TRBJ2-2	TRBV12-3/TRBV12-4	14	-	CASRWERVGGELFF	TGTGCCAGCAGGTGGGAGAGGGTCGGCGGGGAGCTGTTTTTT
-	TRBJ2-7	TRBV24-1	14	-	CATSDPDSPYEQYF	TGTGCCACCAGTGACCCTGACAGCCCCTACGAGCAGTACTTC
many	TRBJ2-1	TRBV11-2	14	-	CASSTRAVYNEQFF	TGTGCCAGCAGCACCAGGGCGGTATACAATGAGCAGTTCTTC
-	TRBJ2-1	TRBV14	17	TRBD1	CASSQGQGQGYYNEQFF	TGTGCCAGCAGCCAAGGACAGGGACAGGGGTATTACAATGAGCAGTTCTTC
-	TRBJ1-1	TRBV7-3	14	-	CASSRDGGYTEAFF	TGTGCCAGCAGCCGGGACGGAGGTTACACTGAAGCTTTCTTT
-	TRBJ1-1	TRBV4-1	13	-	CASSHKESTEAFF	TGCGCCAGCAGCCACAAAGAGTCGACAGAAGCTTTCTTT
few	TRBJ2-3	TRBV10-3	14	-	CATHPGPSGDTQYF	TGTGCCACCCATCCAGGTCCGTCCGGGGATACGCAGTATTTT
few	TRBJ1-1	TRBV5-5	17	TRBD1	CASSWGTGVLMNTEAFF	TGTGCCAGCAGCTGGGGGACAGGGGTCCTTATGAACACTGAAGCTTTCTTT
-	TRBJ2-7	TRBV7-2	15	TRBD1	CASSIGQGSLSEQCF	TGTGCCAGCAGCATCGGACAGGGTTCACTCTCCGAGCAGTGCTTC
many	TRBJ2-7	TRBV11-2	15	-	CASNWGSSGVGEQYF	TGTGCCAGCAACTGGGGTTCGTCGGGGGTCGGCGAGCAGTACTTC
-	TRBJ2-7	TRBV5-1	12	-	CASSLVDNEQYF	TGCGCCAGCAGCTTGGTGGATAACGAGCAGTACTTC
few	TRBJ1-2	TRBV10-2	14	-	CASSDGGGGNGYTF	TGCGCCAGCAGTGACGGCGGCGGGGGAAATGGCTACACCTTC
-	TRBJ2-1	TRBV18	15	-	CASSLSGPRGNEQFF	-
-	TRBJ2-1	TRBV27	16	-	CASSLSTGSTYNEQFF	TGTGCCAGCAGTTTATCCACAGGGTCTACCTACAATGAGCAGTTCTTC
few	TRBJ1-4	TRBV29-1	13	TRBD1	CSVTQGGREKLFF	TGCAGCGTCACCCAGGGGGGTAGAGAAAAACTGTTTTTT
-	TRBJ1-4	TRBV15	20	TRBD1	CATSRWPNRGRVVGLEKLFF	TGTGCCACCAGCAGATGGCCTAACAGGGGGCGCGTTGTTGGGCTTGAAAAACTGTTTTTT
-	TRBJ2-7	TRBV27	12	TRBD2	CASRRGAYEQYF	TGTGCCAGCAGGCGGGGGGCCTACGAGCAGTACTTC
many	TRBJ2-6	TRBV7-9	18	TRBD1	CASSATGTAFSGANVLTF	TGTGCCAGCAGCGCAACCGGGACAGCCTTTTCTGGGGCCAACGTCCTGACTTTC
few	TRBJ1-2	TRBV28	15	TRBD1	CASSYHPQGGYGYTF	TGTGCCAGCAGTTACCACCCCCAGGGGGGCTATGGCTACACCTTC
many	TRBJ2-3	TRBV2	12	-	CASRPGTDTQYF	TGTGCCAGCCGCCCCGGCACAGATACGCAGTATTTT
many	TRBJ2-7	TRBV3-1	14	-	CASSDRDTFYEQYF	TGTGCCAGCAGCGATCGGGACACTTTTTACGAGCAGTACTTC
many	TRBJ2-5	TRBV30	12	-	CAWSLIQETQYF	TGTGCCTGGAGTCTCATCCAAGAGACCCAGTACTTC
many	TRBJ1-2	TRBV6-5	13	-	CASSYDQNYGYTF	TGTGCCAGCAGTTACGACCAGAACTATGGCTACACCTTC